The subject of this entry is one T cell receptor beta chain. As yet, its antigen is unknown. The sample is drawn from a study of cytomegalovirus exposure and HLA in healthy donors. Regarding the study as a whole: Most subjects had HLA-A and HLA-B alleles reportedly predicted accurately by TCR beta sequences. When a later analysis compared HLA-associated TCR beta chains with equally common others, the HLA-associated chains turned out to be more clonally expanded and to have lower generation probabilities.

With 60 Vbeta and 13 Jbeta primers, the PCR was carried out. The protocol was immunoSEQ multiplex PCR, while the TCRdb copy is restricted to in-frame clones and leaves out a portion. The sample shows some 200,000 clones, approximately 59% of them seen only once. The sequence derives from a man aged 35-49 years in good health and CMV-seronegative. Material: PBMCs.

The CDR3 DNA sequence: TGTGCCAGCGGCCCCCAAGAGACCCAGTACTTC. Protein: CASGPQETQYF. J is TRBJ2-5 and V is TRBV11-2; D is ambiguous. The V end was cut by 8 bases, the J end by 1 base, with 5 bases between. CDR3 length: 11 amino acids. In germline, CDR1 is SGHAT, CDR2 FQNNGV.